The next 4 T cell receptor beta chains were all read from a single sample in a study of CD8+CD57+ T cells in acquired aplastic anemia. TCR beta VDJ and CDR3 profiling used genomic DNA as template. TCRdb reprocessed the reads via MiXCR and lists one record per CDR3 protein. The sample consists of about 42,000 distinct CDR3 sequences, roughly 65% of them appearing once. Sequenced input: sorted CD4+, CD8+, or CD8+CD57+ T cells (not recorded which) from PBMCs. The receptors come from a human donor in good health, serving as a control.

V gene TRBV7-9 combines with J gene TRBJ1-1; D remains unclear. The germline V and J ends were trimmed by 5 bases and 2 bases, with 12 bases remaining between them. Germline V gives CDR1 SEHNR, CDR2 FQNEAQ (reference sequence). The length of the CDR3 is 14 residues. This CDR3 is CASSHSTDNTEAFF. The CDR3, as DNA: TGTGCCAGCAGCCATTCGACCGATAACACTGAAGCTTTCTTT.

The rearrangement joins TRBV5-1 to TRBJ2-3, with 10 positions matching TRBD2. CDR3 length equals 17 residues. Trimming at V came to 3 bases and at J to 6 bases, leaving 13 bases not matched to a gene. Germline values: CDR1 SGHRS, CDR2 YFSETQ. CDR3 residues: CASSSSLSGGASDTQYF. CDR3 bases: TGCGCCAGCAGCTCCTCCCTCAGCGGGGGGGCCAGTGATACGCAGTATTTT.

This chain uses TRBV25-1 with TRBJ1-1, with D unresolved. CDR1 is MGHDK, CDR2 SYGVNS, per germline. CDR3 length equals 13 residues. Trimming shortened V by 4 bases and J by 4 bases, and 10 bases separated the two germline ends. The CDR3 region is CASSVAVATEAFF. CDR3 DNA: TGTGCCAGCAGTGTAGCCGTCGCCACTGAAGCTTTCTTT.

The V call is TRBV29-1, the J call TRBJ2-7; D is perhaps TRBD1 (5 bases). Between the trimmed V and J ends, which lost 2 bases and 0 bases, there was a span of 11 bases. Germline V CDR1 and CDR2: SQVTM, ANQGSEA. The CDR3 totals 14 residues. Written as DNA, the CDR3 is TGCAGCGTTGAATCCCAAGGGGCCTCCTACGAGCAGTACTTC. Translating gives CSVESQGASYEQYF.